The TCR beta chain under discussion was sequenced for a study of blood T cell repertoires in COVID-19. Study summary: Researchers got acute and convalescent COVID-19 samples from the United States, Italy and Spain. The analysed material was cDNA or gDNA that came from T cells, B-cell-depleted T cells, or PBMCs.

Methods used by the authors: Estimates of nucleated cell counts were drawn from the amplification of reference gene primers. The table came from immunoSEQ multiplex PCR; TCRdb's copy has only in-frame clones and leaves some out. That table gives V, J and clone size, and the DNA gave D and trimming. The profile shows 25,000 to 40,000 clones, 90% of them singletons. V dropped 2 bases and J dropped 4 bases, with 15 bases sitting between them. The CDR3 contains 16 residues. Germline V gives CDR1 MDHEN, CDR2 SYDVKM. Sequencing was carried out using peripheral blood. The receptor was isolated from a man between 65 and 80 years old with active or convalescent COVID-19. The rearrangement uses TRBV28 and TRBJ1-3; D is possibly TRBD1 (6 bases). CDR3 DNA: TGTGCCAGCAGTTTACCCCAGGGGTATGCAGGAAACACCATATATTTT. As protein: CASSLPQGYAGNTIYF.